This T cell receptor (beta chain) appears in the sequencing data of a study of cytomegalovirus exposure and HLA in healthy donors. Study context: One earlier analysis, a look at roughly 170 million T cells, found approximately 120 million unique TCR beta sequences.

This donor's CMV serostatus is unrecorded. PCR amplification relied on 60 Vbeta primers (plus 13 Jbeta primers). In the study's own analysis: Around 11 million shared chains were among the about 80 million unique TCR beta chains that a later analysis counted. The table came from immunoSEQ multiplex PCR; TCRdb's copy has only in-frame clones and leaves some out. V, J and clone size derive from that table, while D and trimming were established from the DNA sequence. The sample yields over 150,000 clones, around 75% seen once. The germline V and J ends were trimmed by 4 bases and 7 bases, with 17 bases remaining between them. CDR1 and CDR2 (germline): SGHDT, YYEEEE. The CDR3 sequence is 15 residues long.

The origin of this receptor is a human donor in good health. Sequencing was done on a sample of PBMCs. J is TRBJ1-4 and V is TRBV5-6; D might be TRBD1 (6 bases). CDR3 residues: CASSVRGGRGEKLFF. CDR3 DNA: TGTGCCAGCAGCGTCAGGGGCGGGAGAGGTGAAAAACTGTTTTTT.